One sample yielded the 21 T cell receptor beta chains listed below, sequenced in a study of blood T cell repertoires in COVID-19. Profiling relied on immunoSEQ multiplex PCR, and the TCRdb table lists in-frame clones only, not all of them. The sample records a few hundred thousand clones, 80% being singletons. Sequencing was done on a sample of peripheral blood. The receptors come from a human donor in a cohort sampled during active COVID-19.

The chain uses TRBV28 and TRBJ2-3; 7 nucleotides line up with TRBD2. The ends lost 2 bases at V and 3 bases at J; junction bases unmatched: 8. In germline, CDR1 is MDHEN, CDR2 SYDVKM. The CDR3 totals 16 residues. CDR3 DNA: TGTGCCAGCAGTTTAACCAGCGGGACTGGAACAGATACGCAGTATTTT. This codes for CASSLTSGTGTDTQYF.

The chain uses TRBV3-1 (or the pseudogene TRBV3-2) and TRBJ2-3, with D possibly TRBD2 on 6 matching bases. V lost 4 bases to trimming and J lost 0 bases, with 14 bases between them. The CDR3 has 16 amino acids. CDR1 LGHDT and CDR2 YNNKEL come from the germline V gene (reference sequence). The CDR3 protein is CASSRVAGSSTDTQYF. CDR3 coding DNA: TGTGCCAGCAGCCGAGTGGCGGGGTCTAGCACAGATACGCAGTATTTT.

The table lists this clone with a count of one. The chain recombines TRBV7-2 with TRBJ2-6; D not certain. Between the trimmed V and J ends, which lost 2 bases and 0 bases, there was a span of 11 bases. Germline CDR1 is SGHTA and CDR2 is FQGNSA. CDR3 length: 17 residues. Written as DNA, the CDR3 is TGTGCCAGCAGCTTATTTATACGGAGCTCTGGGGCCAACGTCCTGACTTTC. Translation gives CASSLFIRSSGANVLTF.

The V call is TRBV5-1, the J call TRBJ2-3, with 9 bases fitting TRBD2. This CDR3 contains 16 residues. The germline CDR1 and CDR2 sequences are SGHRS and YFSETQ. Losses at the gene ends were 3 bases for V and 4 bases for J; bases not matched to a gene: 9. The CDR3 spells CASSYAPSGVADTQYF. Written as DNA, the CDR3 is TGCGCCAGCAGCTATGCCCCTAGCGGGGTGGCAGATACGCAGTATTTT. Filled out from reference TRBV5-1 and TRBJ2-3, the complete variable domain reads KAGVTQTPRYLIKTRGQQVTLSCSPISGHRSVSWYQQTPGQGLQFLFEYFSETQRNKGNFPGRFSGRQFSNSRSEMNVSTLELGDSALYLCASSYAPSGVADTQYFGPGTRLTVL.

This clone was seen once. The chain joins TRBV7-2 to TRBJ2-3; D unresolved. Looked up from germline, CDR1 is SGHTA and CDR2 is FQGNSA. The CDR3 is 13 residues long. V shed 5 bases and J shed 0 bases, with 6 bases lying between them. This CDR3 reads CASSPQSTDTQYF. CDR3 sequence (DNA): TGTGCCAGCAGCCCCCAGAGCACAGATACGCAGTATTTT. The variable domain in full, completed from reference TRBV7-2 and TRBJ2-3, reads GAGVSQSPSNKVTEKGKDVELRCDPISGHTALYWYRQSLGQGLEFLIYFQGNSAPDKSGLPSDRFSAERTGGSVSTLTIQRTQQEDSAVYLCASSPQSTDTQYFGPGTRLTVL.

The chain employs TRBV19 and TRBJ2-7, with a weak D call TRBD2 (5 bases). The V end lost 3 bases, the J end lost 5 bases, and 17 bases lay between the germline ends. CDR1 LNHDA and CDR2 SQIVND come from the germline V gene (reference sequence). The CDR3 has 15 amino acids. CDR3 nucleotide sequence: TGTGCCAGTAGTATTAGCGTTCCACCATCCGACGAGCAGTACTTC. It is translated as CASSISVPPSDEQYF.

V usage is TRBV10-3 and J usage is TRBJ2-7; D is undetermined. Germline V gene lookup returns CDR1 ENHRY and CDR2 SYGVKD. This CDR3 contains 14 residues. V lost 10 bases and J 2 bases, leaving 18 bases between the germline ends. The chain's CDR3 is CATQRGQNTYEQYF. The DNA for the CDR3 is TGTGCCACCCAACGAGGCCAAAACACCTACGAGCAGTACTTC.

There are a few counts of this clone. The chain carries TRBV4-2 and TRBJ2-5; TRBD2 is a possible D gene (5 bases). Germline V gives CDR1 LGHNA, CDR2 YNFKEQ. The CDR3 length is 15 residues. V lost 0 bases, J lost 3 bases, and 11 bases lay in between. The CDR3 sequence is CASSQDIHGEETQYF. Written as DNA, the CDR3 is TGTGCCAGCAGCCAAGATATACACGGGGAAGAGACCCAGTACTTC.

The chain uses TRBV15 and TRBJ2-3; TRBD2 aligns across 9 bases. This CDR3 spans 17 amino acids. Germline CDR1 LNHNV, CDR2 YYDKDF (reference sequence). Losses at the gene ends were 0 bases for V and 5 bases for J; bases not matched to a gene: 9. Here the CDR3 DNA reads TGTGCCACCAGCAGAGATCGGGCGGGGGGGCCCGGAGATACGCAGTATTTT. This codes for CATSRDRAGGPGDTQYF. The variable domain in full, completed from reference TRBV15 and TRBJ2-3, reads DAMVIQNPRYQVTQFGKPVTLSCSQTLNHNVMYWYQQKSSQAPKLLFHYYDKDFNNEADTPDNFQSRRPNTSFCFLDIRSPGLGDTAMYLCATSRDRAGGPGDTQYFGPGTRLTVL.

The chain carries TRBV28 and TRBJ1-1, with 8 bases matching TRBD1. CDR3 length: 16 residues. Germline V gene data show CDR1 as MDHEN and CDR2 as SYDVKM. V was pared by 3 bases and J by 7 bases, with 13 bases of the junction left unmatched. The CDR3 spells CASSFPLTAGGLEAFF. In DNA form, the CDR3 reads TGTGCCAGCAGTTTCCCCCTCACGGCAGGGGGCCTTGAAGCTTTCTTT.

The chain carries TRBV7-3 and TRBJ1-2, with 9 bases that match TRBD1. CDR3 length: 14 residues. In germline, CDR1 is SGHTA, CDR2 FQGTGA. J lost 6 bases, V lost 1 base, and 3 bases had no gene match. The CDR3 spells CASSLNRGQDGYTF. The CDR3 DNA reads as TGTGCCAGCAGCTTAAACAGGGGGCAGGATGGCTACACCTTC. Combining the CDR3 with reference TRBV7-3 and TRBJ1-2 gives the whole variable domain GAGVSQTPSNKVTEKGKYVELRCDPISGHTALYWYRQSLGQGPEFLIYFQGTGAADDSGLPNDRFFAVRPEGSVSTLKIQRTERGDSAVYLCASSLNRGQDGYTFGSGTRLTVV.

The CDR3 spells CATSRESGVHRAVLVEQYF. CDR3 DNA: TGTGCCACCAGCAGAGAAAGCGGGGTCCATAGAGCGGTCCTCGTCGAGCAGTACTTC. The rearrangement uses TRBV15 and TRBJ2-7, with 7 bases aligning to TRBD2. The CDR3 has 19 amino acids. Germline V CDR1 and CDR2: LNHNV, YYDKDF (reference sequence). V shed 0 bases, J shed 6 bases, and the junction held 20 bases outside the gene matches.

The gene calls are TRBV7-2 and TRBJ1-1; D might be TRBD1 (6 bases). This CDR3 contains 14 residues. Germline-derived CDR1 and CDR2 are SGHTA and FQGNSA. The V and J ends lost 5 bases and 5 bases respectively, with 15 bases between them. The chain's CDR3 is CASSTTLQGTEAFF. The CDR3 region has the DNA TGTGCCAGCAGCACCACCCTACAGGGAACTGAAGCTTTCTTT.

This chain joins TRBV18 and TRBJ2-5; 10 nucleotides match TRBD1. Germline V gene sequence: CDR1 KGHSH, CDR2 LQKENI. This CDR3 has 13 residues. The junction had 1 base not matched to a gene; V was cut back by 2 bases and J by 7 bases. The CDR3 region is CASSPGQGVTQYF. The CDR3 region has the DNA TGTGCCAGCTCACCAGGACAGGGGGTGACCCAGTACTTC.

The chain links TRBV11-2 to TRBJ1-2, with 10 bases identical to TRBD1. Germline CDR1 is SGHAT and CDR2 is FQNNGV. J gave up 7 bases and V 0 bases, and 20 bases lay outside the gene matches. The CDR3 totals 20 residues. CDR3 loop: CASSLDRSGRKGQGNGGYTF. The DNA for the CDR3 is TGTGCCAGCAGCTTAGACCGGTCTGGTCGTAAGGGACAGGGGAACGGTGGCTACACCTTC. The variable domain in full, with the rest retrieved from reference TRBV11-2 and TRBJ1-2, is EAGVAQSPRYKIIEKRQSVAFWCNPISGHATLYWYQQILGQGPKLLIQFQNNGVVDDSQLPKDRFSAERLKGVDSTLKIQPAKLEDSAVYLCASSLDRSGRKGQGNGGYTFGSGTRLTVV.

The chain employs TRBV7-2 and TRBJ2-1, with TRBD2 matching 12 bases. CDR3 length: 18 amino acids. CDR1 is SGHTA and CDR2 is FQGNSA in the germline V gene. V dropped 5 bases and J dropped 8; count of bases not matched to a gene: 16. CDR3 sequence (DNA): TGTGCCAGCAGCCCGGGGCTAGCGGGGGGGCAGTTTTACCATGAGCAGTTCTTC. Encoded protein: CASSPGLAGGQFYHEQFF. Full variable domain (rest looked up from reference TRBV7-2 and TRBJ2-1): GAGVSQSPSNKVTEKGKDVELRCDPISGHTALYWYRQSLGQGLEFLIYFQGNSAPDKSGLPSDRFSAERTGGSVSTLTIQRTQQEDSAVYLCASSPGLAGGQFYHEQFFGPGTRLTVL.

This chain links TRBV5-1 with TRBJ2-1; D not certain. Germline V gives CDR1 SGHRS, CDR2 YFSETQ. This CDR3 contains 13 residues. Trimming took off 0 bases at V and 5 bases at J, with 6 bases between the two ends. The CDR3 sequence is CASSLELNNEQFF. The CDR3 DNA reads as TGCGCCAGCAGCTTGGAGCTCAACAATGAGCAGTTCTTC.

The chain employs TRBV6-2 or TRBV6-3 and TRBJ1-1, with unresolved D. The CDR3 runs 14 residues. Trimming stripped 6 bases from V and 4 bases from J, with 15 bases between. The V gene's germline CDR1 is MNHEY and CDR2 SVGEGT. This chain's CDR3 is CASSSAGRITEAFF. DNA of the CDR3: TGTGCCAGCAGCTCTGCCGGGAGGATCACTGAAGCTTTCTTT.

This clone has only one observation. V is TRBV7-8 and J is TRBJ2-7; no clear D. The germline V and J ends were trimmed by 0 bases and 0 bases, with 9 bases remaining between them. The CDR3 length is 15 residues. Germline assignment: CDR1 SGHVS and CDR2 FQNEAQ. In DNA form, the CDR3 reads TGTGCCAGCAGCTTAGCGTCAGGAAACTCCTACGAGCAGTACTTC. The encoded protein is CASSLASGNSYEQYF.

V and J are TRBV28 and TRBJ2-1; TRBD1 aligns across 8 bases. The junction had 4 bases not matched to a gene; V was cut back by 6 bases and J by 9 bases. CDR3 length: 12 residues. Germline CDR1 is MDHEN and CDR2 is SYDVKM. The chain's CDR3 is CASRTGVGEQFF. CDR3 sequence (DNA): TGTGCCAGCAGGACAGGGGTAGGTGAGCAGTTCTTC.

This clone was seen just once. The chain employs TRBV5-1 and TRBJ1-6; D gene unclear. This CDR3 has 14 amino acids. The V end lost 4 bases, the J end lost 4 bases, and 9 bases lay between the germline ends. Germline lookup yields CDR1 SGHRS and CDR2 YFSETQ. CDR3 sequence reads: CASSGGSYNSPLHF. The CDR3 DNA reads TGCGCCAGCAGCGGCGGCAGTTATAATTCACCCCTCCACTTT.